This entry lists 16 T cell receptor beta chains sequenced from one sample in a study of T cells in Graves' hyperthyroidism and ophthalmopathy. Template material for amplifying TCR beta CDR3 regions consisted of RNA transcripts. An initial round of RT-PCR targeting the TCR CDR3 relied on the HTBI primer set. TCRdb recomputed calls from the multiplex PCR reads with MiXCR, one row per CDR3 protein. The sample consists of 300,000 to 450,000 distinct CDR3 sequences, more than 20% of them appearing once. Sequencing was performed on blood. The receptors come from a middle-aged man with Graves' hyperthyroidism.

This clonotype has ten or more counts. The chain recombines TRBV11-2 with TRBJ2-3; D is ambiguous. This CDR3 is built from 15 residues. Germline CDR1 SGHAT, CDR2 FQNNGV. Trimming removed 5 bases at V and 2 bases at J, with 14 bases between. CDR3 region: CASSPRSPLTDTQYF. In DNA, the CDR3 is TGTGCCAGCAGCCCGAGGTCCCCTCTCACAGATACGCAGTATTTT.

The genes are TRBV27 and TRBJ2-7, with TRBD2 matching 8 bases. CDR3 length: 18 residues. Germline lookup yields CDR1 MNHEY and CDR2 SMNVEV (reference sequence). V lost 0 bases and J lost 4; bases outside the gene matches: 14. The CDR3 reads CASSLSFSAGGPRYEQYF. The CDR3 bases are TGTGCCAGCAGTTTATCGTTCTCCGCGGGAGGCCCCCGTTACGAGCAGTACTTC.

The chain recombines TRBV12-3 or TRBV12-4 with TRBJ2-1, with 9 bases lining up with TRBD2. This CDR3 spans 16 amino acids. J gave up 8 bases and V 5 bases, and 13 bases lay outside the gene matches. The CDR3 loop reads CASSRGGQREEYEQFF. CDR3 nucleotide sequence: TGTGCCAGCAGTCGGGGTGGTCAGCGGGAGGAATATGAGCAGTTCTTC.

The CDR3 coding sequence is TGTGCCTGGAGTCTCCGGGGCAGGGGGCGGAATGAGCAGTTCTTC. Translating it yields CAWSLRGRGRNEQFF. The chain is built from TRBV30 and TRBJ2-1; 8 bases map to TRBD1. Germline CDR1 and CDR2: GTSNPN and SVGIG (reference sequence). The CDR3 is 15 amino acids. The J segment lost 7 bases and the V segment lost 2 bases, leaving 10 bases of the junction unmatched.

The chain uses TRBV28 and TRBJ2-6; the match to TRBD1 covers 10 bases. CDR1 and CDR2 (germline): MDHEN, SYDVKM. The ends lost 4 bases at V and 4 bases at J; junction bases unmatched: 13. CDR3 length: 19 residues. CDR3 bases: TGTGCCAGCAGTTATAACCCGGGACAGGGGATTTGGGGGGCCAACGTCCTGACTTTC. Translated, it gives CASSYNPGQGIWGANVLTF.

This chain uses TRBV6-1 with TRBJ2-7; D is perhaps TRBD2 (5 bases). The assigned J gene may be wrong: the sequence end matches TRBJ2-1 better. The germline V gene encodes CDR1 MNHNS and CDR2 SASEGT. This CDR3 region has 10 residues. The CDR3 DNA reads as TGTGCCAGCGGCGGGTACGAGCAGTTCTTC. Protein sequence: CASGGYEQFF.

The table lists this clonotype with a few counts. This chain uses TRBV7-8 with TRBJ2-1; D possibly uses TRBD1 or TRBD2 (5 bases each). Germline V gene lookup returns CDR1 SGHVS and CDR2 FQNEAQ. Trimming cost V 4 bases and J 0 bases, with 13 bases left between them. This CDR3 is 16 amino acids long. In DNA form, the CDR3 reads TGTGCCAGCAGCTCGAGGGGCGGAGACTCCTACAATGAGCAGTTCTTC. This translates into CASSSRGGDSYNEQFF.

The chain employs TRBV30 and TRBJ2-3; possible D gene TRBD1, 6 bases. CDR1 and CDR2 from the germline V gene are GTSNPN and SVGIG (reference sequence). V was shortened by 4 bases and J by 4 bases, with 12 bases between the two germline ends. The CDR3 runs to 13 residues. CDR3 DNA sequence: TGTGCCTGGAATACGCAGGGGTCAGATACGCAGTATTTT. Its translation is CAWNTQGSDTQYF. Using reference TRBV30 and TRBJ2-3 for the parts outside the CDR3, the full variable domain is SQTIHQWPATLVQPVGSPLSLECTVEGTSNPNLYWYRQAAGRGLQLLFYSVGIGQISSEVPQNLSASRPQDRQFILSSKKLLLSDSGFYLCAWNTQGSDTQYFGPGTRLTVL.

The CDR3 here is CASSLLGGEETQYF. The CDR3 bases are TGTGCCAGCAGCTTATTAGGGGGAGAGGAGACCCAGTACTTC. The gene calls are TRBV7-3 and TRBJ2-5; D possibly corresponds to TRBD1 (6 bases). Trimming cost V 2 bases and J 5 bases, with 12 bases left between them. The CDR3 sequence is 14 residues long. Germline V gene lookup returns CDR1 SGHTA and CDR2 FQGTGA.

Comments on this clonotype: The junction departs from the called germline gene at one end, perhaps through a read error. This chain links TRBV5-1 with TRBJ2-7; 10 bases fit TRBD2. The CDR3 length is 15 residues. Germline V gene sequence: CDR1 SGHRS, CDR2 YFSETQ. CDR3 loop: CASSGTSGNSYEQYF. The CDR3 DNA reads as TGTGCCAGCAGCGGCACTAGCGGGAACTCCTACGAGCAGTACTTC.

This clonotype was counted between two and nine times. Here the CDR3 reads CAIREGLEINEQFF. For the CDR3, the DNA is TGTGCCATCAGAGAAGGACTAGAGATCAATGAGCAGTTCTTC. This chain joins TRBV10-3 and TRBJ2-1; 7 bases fit TRBD2. The V gene end was trimmed by 6 bases and the J gene end by 6 bases; junction bases not matched to a gene: 8. The CDR3 is 14 amino acids. The germline V gene encodes CDR1 ENHRY and CDR2 SYGVKD.

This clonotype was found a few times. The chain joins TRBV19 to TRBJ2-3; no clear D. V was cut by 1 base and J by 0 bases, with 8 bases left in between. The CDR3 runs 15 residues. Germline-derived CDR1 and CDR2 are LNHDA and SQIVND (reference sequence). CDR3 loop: CASSIGQTSTDTQYF. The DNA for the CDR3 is TGTGCCAGTAGTATAGGTCAGACTAGCACAGATACGCAGTATTTT.

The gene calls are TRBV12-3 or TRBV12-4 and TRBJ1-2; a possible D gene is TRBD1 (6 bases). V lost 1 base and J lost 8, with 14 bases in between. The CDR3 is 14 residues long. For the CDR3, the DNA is TGTGCCAGCAGTTTAGGGGAGACAGGTGCAGGCTACACCTTC. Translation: CASSLGETGAGYTF.

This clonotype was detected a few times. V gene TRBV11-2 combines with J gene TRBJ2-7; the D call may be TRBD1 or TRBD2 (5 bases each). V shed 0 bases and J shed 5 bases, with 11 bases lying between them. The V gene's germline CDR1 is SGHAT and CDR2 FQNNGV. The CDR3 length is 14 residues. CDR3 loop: CASSLEGVRDEQYF. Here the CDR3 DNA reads TGTGCCAGCAGCTTAGAGGGGGTCAGGGACGAGCAGTACTTC.

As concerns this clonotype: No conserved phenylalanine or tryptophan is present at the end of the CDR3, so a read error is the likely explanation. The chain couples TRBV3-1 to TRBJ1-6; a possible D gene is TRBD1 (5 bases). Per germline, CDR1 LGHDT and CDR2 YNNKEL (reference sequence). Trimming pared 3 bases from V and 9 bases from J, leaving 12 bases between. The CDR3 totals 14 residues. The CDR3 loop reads CASSQALGGSPLHL. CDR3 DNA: TGTGCCAGCAGCCAGGCTCTCGGGGGTTCACCCCTCCACCTT.

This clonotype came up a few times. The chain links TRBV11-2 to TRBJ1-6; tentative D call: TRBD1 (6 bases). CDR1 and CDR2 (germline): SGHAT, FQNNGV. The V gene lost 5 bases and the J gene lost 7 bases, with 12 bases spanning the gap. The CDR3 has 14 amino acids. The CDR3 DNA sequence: TGTGCCAGCAGCCCCGGGACACCGAATTCACCCCTCCACTTT. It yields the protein CASSPGTPNSPLHF.